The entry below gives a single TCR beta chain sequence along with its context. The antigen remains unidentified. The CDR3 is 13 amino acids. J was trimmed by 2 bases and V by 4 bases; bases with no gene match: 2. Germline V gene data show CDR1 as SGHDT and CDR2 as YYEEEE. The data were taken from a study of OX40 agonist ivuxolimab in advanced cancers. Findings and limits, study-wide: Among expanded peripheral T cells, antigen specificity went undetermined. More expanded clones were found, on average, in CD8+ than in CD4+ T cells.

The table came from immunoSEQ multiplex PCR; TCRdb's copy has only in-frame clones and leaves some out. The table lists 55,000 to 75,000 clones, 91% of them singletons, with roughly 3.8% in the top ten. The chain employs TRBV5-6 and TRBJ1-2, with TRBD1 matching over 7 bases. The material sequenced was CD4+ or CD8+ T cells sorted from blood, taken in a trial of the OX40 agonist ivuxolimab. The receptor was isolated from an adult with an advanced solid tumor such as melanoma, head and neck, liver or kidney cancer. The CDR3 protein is CASSGTENYGYTF. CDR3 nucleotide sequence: TGTGCCAGCAGCGGGACAGAAAACTATGGCTACACCTTC. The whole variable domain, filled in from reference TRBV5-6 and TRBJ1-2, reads DAGVTQSPTHLIKTRGQQVTLRCSPKSGHDTVSWYQQALGQGPQFIFQYYEEEERQRGNFPDRFSGHQFPNYSSELNVNALLLGDSALYLCASSGTENYGYTFGSGTRLTVV.